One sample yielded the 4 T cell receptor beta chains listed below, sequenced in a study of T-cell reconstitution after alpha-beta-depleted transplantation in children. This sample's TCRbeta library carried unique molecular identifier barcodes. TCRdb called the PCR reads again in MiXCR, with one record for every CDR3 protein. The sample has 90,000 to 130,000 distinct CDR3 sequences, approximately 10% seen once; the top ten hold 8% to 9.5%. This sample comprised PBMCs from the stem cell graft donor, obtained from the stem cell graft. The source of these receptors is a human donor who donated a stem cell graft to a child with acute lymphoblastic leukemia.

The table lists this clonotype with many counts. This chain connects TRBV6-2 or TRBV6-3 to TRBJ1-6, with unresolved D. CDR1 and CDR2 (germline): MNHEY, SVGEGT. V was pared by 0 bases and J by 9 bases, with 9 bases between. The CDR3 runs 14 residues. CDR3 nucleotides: TGTGCCAGCAGTTACTCGCCAAATGGTTCACCCCTCCACTTT. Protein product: CASSYSPNGSPLHF.

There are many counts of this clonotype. The CDR3 here is CASSPTSGRGIRTNTGELFF. CDR3 nucleotide sequence: TGTGCCAGCAGCCCTACTAGCGGGAGGGGTATTAGAACGAACACCGGGGAGCTGTTTTTT. The gene calls are TRBV7-8 and TRBJ2-2, with 13 positions matching TRBD2. V lost 5 bases and J lost 0; bases outside the gene matches: 12. CDR3 length: 20 residues. The germline V gene encodes CDR1 SGHVS and CDR2 FQNEAQ.

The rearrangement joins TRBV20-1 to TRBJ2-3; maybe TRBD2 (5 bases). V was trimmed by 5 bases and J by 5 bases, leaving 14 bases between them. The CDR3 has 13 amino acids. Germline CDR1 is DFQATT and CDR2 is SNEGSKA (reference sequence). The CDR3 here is CSASTGLIDTQYF. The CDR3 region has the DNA TGCAGTGCTTCTACGGGATTGATAGATACGCAGTATTTT.

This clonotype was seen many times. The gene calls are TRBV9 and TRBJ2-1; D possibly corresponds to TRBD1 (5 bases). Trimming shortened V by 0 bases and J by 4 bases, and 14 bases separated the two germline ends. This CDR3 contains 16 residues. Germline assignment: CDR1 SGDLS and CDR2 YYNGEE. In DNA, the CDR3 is TGTGCCAGCAGCGTAGATGGGCAGGGAAGGTACAATGAGCAGTTCTTC. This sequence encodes CASSVDGQGRYNEQFF.